The entry below describes one TCR beta chain. These data come from a study of blood T cells in healthy people across ages. Next came a second PCR, run for about 7 to 12 cycles, which used a sample-barcoded 5' primer along with a J-beta primer mix. TCRdb called the 5' RACE reads again in MiXCR, with one record for every CDR3 protein. The data show approximately 780,000 distinct CDR3 sequences, roughly 24% seen once. The germline V gene has CDR1 SGDLS and CDR2 YYNGEE. CDR3 size: 16 residues. Losses at the gene ends were 4 bases for V and 4 bases for J; bases not matched to a gene: 9. This sample also appeared in a second study, on T cells of mothers and their children.

This sequence joins TRBV9 and TRBJ2-3; 10 nucleotides agree with TRBD2. The receptor was isolated from a boy younger than 18 in good health. Sequencing was performed on blood. The CDR3 DNA sequence: TGTGCCAGCAGCAGGCTAGCGGGGGAACCCCCAGATACGCAGTATTTT. This gives the protein CASSRLAGEPPDTQYF.